The T cell receptor (beta chain) described here comes from a study of beta chain features in type 1 diabetes. The entirety of the isolated RNA underwent reverse transcription, so expressed TCRB transcripts were sequenced. Here immunoSEQ multiplex PCR was the method, and the copy in TCRdb shows in-frame clones only, minus some. This sample has some 700,000 clones, with around an eighth found just once. Per the germline V gene, CDR1 is SGHDT and CDR2 is YYEEEE. V lost 4 bases to trimming and J lost 7 bases; unmatched junction nucleotides: 4. This CDR3 has 15 residues. Overall study findings and caveats: Significant though moderate, a shortening of TCRB CDR3s appeared in all four CD4+ subsets of Type 1 diabetes patients.

A few counts support this clone. As yet, its antigen is unknown. The origin of this receptor is a man in his late teens or twenties with type 1 diabetes. Sequencing was performed on naive CD4+ T cells from blood. The chain couples TRBV5-6 to TRBJ1-6, with 11 nucleotides matching TRBD1. This CDR3 reads CASSERTGGNSPLHF. The CDR3 coding sequence is TGTGCCAGCAGCGAAAGGACAGGGGGCAATTCACCCCTCCACTTT.